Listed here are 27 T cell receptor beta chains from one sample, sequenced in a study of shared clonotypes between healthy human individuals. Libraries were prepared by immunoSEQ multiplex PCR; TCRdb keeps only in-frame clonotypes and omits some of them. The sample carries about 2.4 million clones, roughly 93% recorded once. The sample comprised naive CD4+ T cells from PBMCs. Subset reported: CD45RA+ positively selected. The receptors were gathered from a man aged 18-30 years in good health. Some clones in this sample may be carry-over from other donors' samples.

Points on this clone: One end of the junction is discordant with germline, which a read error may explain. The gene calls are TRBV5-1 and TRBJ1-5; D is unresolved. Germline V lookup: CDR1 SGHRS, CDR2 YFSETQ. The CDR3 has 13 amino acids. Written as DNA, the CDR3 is TGCGCCAACAGCTTGGAGGGCGGTCAGCCCCAGCATTTT. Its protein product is CANSLEGGQPQHF.

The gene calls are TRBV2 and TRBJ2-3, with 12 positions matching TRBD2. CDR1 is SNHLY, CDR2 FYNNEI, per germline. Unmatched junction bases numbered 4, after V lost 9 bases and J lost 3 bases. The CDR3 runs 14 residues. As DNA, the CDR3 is TGTGCCAGGACTAGCGGGAGTAGTACAGATACGCAGTATTTT. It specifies CARTSGSSTDTQYF.

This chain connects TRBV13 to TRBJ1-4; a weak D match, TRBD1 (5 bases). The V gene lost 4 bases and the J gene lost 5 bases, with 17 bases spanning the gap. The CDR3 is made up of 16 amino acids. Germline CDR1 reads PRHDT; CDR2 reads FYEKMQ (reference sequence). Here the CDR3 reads CASSSFRVQKNEKLFF. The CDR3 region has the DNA TGTGCCAGCAGCTCCTTCAGGGTACAGAAAAATGAAAAACTGTTTTTT.

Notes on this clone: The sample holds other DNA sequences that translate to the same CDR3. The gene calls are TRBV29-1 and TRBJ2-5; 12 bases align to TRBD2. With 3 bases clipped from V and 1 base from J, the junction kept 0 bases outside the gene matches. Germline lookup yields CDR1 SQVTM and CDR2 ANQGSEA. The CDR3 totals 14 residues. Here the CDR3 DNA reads TGCAGCGTTGAGGGACTAGCGGGCCAAGAGACCCAGTACTTC. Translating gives CSVEGLAGQETQYF.

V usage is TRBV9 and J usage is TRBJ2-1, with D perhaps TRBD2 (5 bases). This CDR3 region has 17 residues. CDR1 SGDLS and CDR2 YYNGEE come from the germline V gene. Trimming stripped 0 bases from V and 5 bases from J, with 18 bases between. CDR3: CASSVATDFLSHNEQFF. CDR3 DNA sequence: TGTGCCAGCAGCGTAGCTACGGACTTCTTGAGCCACAATGAGCAGTTCTTC. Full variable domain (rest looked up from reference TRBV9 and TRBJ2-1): DSGVTQTPKHLITATGQRVTLRCSPRSGDLSVYWYQQSLDQGLQFLIQYYNGEERAKGNILERFSAQQFPDLHSELNLSSLELGDSALYFCASSVATDFLSHNEQFFGPGTRLTVL.

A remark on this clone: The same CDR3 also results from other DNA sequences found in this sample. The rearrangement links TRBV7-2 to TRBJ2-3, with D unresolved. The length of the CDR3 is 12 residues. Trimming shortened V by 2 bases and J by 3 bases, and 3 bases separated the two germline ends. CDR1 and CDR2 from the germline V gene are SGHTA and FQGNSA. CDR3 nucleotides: TGTGCCAGCAGCTTATCAACAGATACGCAGTATTTT. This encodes CASSLSTDTQYF.

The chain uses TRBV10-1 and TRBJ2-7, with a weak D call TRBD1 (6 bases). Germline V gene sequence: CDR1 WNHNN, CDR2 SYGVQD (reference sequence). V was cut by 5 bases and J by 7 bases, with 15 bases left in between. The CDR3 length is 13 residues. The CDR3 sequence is CASSPYRVGEQYF. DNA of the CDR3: TGCGCCAGCAGTCCTTACAGGGTCGGAGAGCAGTACTTC.

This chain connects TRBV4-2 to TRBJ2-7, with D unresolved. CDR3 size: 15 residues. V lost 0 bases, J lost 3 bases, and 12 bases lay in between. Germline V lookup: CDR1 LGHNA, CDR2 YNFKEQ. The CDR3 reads CASSQDYTLDYEQYF. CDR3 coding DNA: TGTGCCAGCAGCCAAGATTACACCTTAGACTACGAGCAGTACTTC.

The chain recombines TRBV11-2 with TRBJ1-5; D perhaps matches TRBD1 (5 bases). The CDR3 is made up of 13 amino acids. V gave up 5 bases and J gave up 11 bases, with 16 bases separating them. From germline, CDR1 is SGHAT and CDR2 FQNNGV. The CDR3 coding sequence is TGTGCCAGCAGCCCGGGGGGGGGTAGAACCCAGCATTTT. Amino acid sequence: CASSPGGGRTQHF.

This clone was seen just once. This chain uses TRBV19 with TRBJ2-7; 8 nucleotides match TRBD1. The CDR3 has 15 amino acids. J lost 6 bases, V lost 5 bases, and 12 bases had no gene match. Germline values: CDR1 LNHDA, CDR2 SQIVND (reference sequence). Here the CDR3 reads CASSVPGTGPSEQYF. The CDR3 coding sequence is TGTGCCAGTAGTGTCCCCGGGACAGGCCCTTCCGAGCAGTACTTC.

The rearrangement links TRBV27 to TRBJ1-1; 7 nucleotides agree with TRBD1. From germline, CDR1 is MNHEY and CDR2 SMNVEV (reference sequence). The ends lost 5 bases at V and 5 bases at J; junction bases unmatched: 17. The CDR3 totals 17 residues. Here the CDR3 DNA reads TGTGCCAGCAGTCCACCACAAATACAGGGGCGGGGGACTGAAGCTTTCTTT. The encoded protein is CASSPPQIQGRGTEAFF.

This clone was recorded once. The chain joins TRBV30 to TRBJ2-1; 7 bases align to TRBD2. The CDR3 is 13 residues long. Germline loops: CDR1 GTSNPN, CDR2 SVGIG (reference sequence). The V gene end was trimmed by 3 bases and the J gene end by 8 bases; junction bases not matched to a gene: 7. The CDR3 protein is CAWRGTIIDEQFF. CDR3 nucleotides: TGTGCCTGGAGGGGGACTATTATCGATGAGCAGTTCTTC.

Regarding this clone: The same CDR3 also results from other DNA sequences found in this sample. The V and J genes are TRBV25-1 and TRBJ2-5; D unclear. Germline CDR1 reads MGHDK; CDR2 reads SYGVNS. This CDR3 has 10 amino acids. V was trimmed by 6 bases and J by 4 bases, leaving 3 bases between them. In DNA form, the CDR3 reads TGTGCCAGCAGGCGAGAGACCCAGTACTTC. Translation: CASRRETQYF.

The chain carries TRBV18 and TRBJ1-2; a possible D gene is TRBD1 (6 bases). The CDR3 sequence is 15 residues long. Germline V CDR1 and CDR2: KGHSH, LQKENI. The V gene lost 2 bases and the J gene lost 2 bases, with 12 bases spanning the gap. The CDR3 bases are TGTGCCAGCTCACCAACTACAGGGAACAACTATGGCTACACCTTC. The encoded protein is CASSPTTGNNYGYTF. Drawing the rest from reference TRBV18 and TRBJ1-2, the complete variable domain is NAGVMQNPRHLVRRRGQEARLRCSPMKGHSHVYWYRQLPEEGLKFMVYLQKENIIDESGMPKERFSAEFPKEGPSILRIQQVVRGDSAAYFCASSPTTGNNYGYTFGSGTRLTVV.

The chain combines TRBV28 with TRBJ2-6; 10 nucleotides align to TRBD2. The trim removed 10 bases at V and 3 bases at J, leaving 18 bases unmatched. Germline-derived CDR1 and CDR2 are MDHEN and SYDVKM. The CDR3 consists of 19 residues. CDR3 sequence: CAISEPSGGTRGGANVLTF. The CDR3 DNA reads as TGTGCCATCTCCGAACCTAGCGGGGGTACAAGAGGTGGGGCCAACGTCCTGACTTTC.

The CDR3 nucleotides read TGTGCCAGCAGTCGGACAGGGCCTCTGTTCTTC. Translation: CASSRTGPLFF. The chain employs TRBV28 and TRBJ2-1; 8 bases are shared with TRBD1. The length of the CDR3 is 11 residues. Germline CDR1 is MDHEN and CDR2 is SYDVKM. V dropped 5 bases and J dropped 15; count of bases not matched to a gene: 6.

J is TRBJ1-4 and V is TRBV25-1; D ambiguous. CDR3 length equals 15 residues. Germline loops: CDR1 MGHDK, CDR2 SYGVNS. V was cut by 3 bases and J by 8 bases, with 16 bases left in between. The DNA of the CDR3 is TGTGCCAGCAGTGACGTCCGAGGGCCCGGGGAAAAACTGTTTTTT. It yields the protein CASSDVRGPGEKLFF.

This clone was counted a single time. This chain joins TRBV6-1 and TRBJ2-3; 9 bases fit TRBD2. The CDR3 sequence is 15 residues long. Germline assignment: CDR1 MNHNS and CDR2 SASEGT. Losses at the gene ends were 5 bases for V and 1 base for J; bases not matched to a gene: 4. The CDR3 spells CASSLAGVGTDTQYF. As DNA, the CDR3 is TGTGCCAGCAGTTTAGCGGGAGTGGGCACAGATACGCAGTATTTT.

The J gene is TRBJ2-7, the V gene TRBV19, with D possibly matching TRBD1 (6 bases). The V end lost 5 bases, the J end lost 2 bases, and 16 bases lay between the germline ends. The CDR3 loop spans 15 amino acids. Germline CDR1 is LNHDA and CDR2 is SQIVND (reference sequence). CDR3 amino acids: CASSPRTVKTYEQYF. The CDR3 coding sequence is TGTGCCAGTAGTCCGCGGACAGTGAAGACCTACGAGCAGTACTTC.

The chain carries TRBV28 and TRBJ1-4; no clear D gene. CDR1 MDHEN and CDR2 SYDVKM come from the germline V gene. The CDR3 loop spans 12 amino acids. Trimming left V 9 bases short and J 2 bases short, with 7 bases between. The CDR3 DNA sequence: TGTGCCAGTGAAGGGACTAATGAAAAACTGTTTTTT. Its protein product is CASEGTNEKLFF.

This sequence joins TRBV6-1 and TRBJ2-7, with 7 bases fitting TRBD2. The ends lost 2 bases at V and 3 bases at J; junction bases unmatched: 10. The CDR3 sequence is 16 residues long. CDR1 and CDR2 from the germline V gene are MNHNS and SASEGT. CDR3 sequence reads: CASSETLGTGGYEQYF. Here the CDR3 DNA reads TGTGCCAGCAGTGAAACGCTTGGGACGGGAGGCTACGAGCAGTACTTC.

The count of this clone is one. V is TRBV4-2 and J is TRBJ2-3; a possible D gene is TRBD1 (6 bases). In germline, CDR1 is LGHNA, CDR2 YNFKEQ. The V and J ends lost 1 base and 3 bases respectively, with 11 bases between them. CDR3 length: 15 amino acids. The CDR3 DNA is TGTGCCAGCAGCCAAGCAGGGGCGCAAACAGATACGCAGTATTTT. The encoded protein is CASSQAGAQTDTQYF.

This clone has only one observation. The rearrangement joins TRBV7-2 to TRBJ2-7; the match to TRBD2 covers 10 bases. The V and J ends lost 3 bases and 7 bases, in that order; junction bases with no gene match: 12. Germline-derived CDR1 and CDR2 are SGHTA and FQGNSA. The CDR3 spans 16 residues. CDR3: CASSFTLAGALGEQYF. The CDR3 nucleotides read TGTGCCAGCAGCTTTACGCTAGCGGGAGCTTTGGGTGAGCAGTACTTC.

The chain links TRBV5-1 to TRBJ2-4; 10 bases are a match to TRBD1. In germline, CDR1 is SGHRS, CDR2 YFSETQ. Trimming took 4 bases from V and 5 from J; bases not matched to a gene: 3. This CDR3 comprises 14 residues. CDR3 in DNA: TGCGCCAGCAGCACCGGGACAGGGGAAAACATTCAGTACTTC. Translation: CASSTGTGENIQYF. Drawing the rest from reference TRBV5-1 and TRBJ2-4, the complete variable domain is KAGVTQTPRYLIKTRGQQVTLSCSPISGHRSVSWYQQTPGQGLQFLFEYFSETQRNKGNFPGRFSGRQFSNSRSEMNVSTLELGDSALYLCASSTGTGENIQYFGAGTRLSVL.

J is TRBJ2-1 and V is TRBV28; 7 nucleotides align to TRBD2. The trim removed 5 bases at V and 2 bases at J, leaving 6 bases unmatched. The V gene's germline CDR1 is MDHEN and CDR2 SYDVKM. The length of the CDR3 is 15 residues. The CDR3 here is CASSTLGRAYNEQFF. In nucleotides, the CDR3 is TGTGCCAGCAGTACCCTTGGGAGGGCCTACAATGAGCAGTTCTTC. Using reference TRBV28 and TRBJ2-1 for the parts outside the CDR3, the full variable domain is DVKVTQSSRYLVKRTGEKVFLECVQDMDHENMFWYRQDPGLGLRLIYFSYDVKMKEKGDIPEGYSVSREKKERFSLILESASTNQTSMYLCASSTLGRAYNEQFFGPGTRLTVL.

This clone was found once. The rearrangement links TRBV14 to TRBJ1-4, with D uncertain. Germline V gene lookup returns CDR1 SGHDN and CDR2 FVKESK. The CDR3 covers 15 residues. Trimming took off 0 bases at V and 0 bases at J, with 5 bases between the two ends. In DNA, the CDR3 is TGTGCCAGCAGCCAAGACAGTGCAACTAATGAAAAACTGTTTTTT. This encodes CASSQDSATNEKLFF.

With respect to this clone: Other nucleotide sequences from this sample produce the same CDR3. CDR3: CASSLTRDSYNEQFF. The CDR3 bases are TGTGCCAGCAGCTTAACGAGGGACTCCTACAATGAGCAGTTCTTC. This chain uses TRBV7-3 with TRBJ2-1; a possible D gene is TRBD2 (5 bases). The CDR3 spans 15 residues. Germline CDR1 reads SGHTA; CDR2 reads FQGTGA. The ends were cut back, 0 bases at V and 0 bases at J, with 6 bases in the middle.